This entry features one TCR beta chain sequence. The antigen it recognizes is unknown. No per-base quality is available; no much larger clone lies one base away. The immunoSEQ Assay, a bias-controlled multiplex PCR, was used to amplify TCRbeta CDR3 regions from genomic DNA. Regarding the original processing steps: The number of nucleated cells in each sample was estimated from the amplification of reference gene primers within the assay. To quantify the absolute abundance of each unique TCRbeta CDR3 rearrangement, sequence reads were collapsed and filtered. For each sample, productive Simpson clonality was calculated as the square root of Simpson's diversity index over productive rearrangements. The table was pulled from immuneACCESS by TCRdb, which kept in-frame rearrangements only. Such tables lose some clones; where checked, under half of the loss comes from unresolved V genes, and the rest has no known cause. That table furnishes V, J and clone size, whereas the DNA furnished D and trimming. For this sample the table gives about 140,000 clones, of which roughly four fifths were detected only once. The top ten clonotypes cover 3.5% to 4.5% of the sample.

This record comes from a study of blood T cell repertoires in COVID-19 (TCRdb year 2020). Describing the broader study: Samples covering the acute and convalescent phases of COVID-19 were provided by collaborators in the United States, Italy and Spain. The prospective study material was composed of cDNA or gDNA derived from T cells, B-cell-depleted T cells, or PBMCs. The dataset comprised deeply sampled blood TCRbeta repertoires from subjects exposed to, actively infected with, or recovered from COVID-19. The repertoires were released in a freely available public database intended as a resource for research on the immune response to SARS-CoV-2. Samples came from the ongoing ImmuneRACE study (first 160 participants) plus 1,254 subjects from 6 global collaborators. The sample metadata nearly always contained a de-identified subject ID, COVID-19 status, age in years and sex. Where HLA class I and class II types were available, the types were taken from metadata supplied by the sample provider, not from assay-based typing. Findings and caveats that apply to the study as a whole: The quantity of clinical and demographic metadata differed by source and by participant and was supplied without curation.

Each collaborating institution followed its own protocols to collect whole blood in K2EDTA tubes. For TCRbeta analysis, collaborators shipped samples as frozen whole blood, isolated PBMCs, or DNA extracted from either of those sample types. Sequencing was performed on peripheral blood. The receptor was derived from a woman aged 55-69 years with acute or convalescent COVID-19.

The CDR3 region reads CATSVPGLAGERQYF. The sequenced DNA: TGTGCCACCAGTGTCCCGGGACTAGCGGGAGAGAGGCAGTACTTC. The chain links TRBV24-1 with TRBJ2-7; 14 junctional bases match TRBD2. There are 15 amino acids in the CDR3, from cysteine to phenylalanine inclusive. The entry retains the CDR3 DNA only, 45 bases that are in frame from base 1. V is cut back by 5 bases and J by 9 bases, with 8 bases in the junction unmatched. The germline V gene encodes CDR1 KGHDR and CDR2 SFDVKD.